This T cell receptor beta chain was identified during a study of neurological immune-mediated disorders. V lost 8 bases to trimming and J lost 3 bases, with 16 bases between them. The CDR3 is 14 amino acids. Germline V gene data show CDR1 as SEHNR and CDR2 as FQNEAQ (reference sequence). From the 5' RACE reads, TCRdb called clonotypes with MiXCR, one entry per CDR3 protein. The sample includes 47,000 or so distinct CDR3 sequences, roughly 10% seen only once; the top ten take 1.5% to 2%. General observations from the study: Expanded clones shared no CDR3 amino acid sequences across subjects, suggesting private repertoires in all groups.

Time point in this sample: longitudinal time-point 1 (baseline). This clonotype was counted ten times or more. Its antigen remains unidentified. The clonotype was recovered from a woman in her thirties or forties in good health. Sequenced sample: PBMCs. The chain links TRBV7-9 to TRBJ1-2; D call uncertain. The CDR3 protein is CASGGTGHYYGYTF. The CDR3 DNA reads TGTGCCAGCGGCGGTACGGGCCATTACTATGGCTACACCTTC.